Here is one T cell receptor beta chain with its context. This entry belongs to a study of CD8 T cells in Susac syndrome. Random hexamers primed reverse transcription of about 0.5 to 1 ug RNA. TCRdb called the immunoSEQ multiplex PCR reads again in MiXCR, with one record for every CDR3 protein. Among 150,000 or so distinct CDR3 sequences listed, roughly 94% were seen once. Per germline, CDR1 SGHNT and CDR2 YYREEE (reference sequence). J lost 7 bases, V lost 0 bases, and 5 bases had no gene match. This CDR3 region has 16 residues. The chain has TRBV5-4 and TRBJ2-4; 12 nucleotides agree with TRBD1. This TCR was sampled from a human donor in good health. Specimen: CD4+ T cells from PBMCs. DNA of the CDR3: TGTGCCAGCAGCTTGGGCGGGACAGGGGGCCTGAACATTCAGTACTTC. This encodes CASSLGGTGGLNIQYF.